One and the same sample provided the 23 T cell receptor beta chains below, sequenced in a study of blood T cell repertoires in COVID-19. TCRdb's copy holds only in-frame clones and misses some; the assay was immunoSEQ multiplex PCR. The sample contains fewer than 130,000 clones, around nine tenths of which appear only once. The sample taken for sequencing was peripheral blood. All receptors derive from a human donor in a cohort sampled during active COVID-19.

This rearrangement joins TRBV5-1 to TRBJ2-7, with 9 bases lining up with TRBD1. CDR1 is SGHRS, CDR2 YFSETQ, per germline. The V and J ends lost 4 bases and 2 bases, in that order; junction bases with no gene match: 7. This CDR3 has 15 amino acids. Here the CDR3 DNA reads TGCGCCAGCAGCAGAGGGACAGGGAGAGCCTACGAGCAGTACTTC. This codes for CASSRGTGRAYEQYF.

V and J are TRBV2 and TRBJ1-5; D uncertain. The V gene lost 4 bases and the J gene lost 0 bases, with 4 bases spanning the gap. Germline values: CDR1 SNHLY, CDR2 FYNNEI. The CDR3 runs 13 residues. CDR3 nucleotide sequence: TGTGCCAGCAGTGGGAGTAGCAATCAGCCCCAGCATTTT. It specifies CASSGSSNQPQHF.

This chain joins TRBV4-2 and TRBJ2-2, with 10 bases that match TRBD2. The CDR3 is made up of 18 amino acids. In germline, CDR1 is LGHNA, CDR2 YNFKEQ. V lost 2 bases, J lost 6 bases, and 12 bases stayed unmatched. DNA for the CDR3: TGTGCCAGCAGCCAACAGCGAGGCCAGCGGGAGGGCTCCGGGGAGCTGTTTTTT. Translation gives CASSQQRGQREGSGELFF.

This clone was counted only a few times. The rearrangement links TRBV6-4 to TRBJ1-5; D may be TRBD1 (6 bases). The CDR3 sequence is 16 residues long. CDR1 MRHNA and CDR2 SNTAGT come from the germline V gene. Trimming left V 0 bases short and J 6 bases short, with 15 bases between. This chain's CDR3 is CASSDSSLLGGQPQHF. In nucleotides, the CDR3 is TGTGCCAGCAGTGACTCGAGCCTCCTAGGGGGTCAGCCCCAGCATTTT.

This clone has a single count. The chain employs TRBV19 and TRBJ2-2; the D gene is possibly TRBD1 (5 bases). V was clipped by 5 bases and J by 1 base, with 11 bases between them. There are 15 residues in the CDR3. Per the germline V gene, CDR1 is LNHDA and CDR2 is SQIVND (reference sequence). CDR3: CASSDTGRNTGELFF. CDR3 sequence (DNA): TGTGCCAGTAGTGACACAGGCCGGAACACCGGGGAGCTGTTTTTT. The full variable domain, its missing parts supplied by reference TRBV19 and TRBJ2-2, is DGGITQSPKYLFRKEGQNVTLSCEQNLNHDAMYWYRQDPGQGLRLIYYSQIVNDFQKGDIAEGYSVSREKKESFPLTVTSAQKNPTAFYLCASSDTGRNTGELFFGEGSRLTVL.

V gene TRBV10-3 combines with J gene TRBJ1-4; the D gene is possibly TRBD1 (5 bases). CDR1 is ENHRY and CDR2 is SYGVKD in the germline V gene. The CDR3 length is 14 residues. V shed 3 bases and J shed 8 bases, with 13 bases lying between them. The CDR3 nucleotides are TGTGCCATCAGTGAAGGCAGGGAGGGAGAAAAACTGTTTTTT. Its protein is CAISEGREGEKLFF.

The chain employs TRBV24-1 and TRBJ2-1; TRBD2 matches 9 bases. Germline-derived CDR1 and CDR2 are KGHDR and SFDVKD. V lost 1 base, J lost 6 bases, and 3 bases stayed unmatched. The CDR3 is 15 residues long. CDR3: CATSDFSGSGNEQFF. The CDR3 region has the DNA TGTGCCACCAGTGATTTTAGCGGGAGTGGCAATGAGCAGTTCTTC.

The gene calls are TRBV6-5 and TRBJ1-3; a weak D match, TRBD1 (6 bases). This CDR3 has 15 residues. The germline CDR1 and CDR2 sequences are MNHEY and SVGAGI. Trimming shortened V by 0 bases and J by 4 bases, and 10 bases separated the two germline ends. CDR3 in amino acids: CASSYSRQGGNTIYF. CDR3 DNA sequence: TGTGCCAGCAGTTACTCGAGGCAGGGGGGAAACACCATATATTTT.

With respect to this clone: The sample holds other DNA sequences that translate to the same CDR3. The CDR3 is CASSVGQNQETQYF. The CDR3 DNA is TGTGCCAGCAGCGTAGGGCAGAACCAAGAGACCCAGTACTTC. The gene calls are TRBV9 and TRBJ2-5; unclear D gene. The CDR3 consists of 14 residues. CDR1 is SGDLS and CDR2 is YYNGEE in the germline V gene. V lost 0 bases and J lost 0, with 6 bases in between.

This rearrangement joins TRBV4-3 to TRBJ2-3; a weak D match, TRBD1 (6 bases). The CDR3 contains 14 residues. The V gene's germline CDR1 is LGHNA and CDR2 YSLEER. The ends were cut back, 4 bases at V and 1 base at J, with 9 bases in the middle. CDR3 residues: CASSPRQGTDTQYF. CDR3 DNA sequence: TGCGCCAGCAGCCCTCGACAGGGCACAGATACGCAGTATTTT.

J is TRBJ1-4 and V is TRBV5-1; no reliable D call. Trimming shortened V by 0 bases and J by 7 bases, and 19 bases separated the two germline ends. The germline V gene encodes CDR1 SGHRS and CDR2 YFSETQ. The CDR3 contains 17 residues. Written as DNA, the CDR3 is TGCGCCAGCAGCTTGGCGGTCCCACAGCACCGGGGTGAAAAACTGTTTTTT. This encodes CASSLAVPQHRGEKLFF.

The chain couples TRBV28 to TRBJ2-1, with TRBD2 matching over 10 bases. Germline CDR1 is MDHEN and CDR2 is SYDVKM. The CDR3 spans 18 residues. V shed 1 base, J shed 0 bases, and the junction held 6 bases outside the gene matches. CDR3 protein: CASSLSGLAPSSYNEQFF. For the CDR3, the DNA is TGTGCCAGCAGTTTATCGGGACTAGCGCCGAGCTCCTACAATGAGCAGTTCTTC. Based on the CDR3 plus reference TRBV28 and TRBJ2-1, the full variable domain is DVKVTQSSRYLVKRTGEKVFLECVQDMDHENMFWYRQDPGLGLRLIYFSYDVKMKEKGDIPEGYSVSREKKERFSLILESASTNQTSMYLCASSLSGLAPSSYNEQFFGPGTRLTVL.

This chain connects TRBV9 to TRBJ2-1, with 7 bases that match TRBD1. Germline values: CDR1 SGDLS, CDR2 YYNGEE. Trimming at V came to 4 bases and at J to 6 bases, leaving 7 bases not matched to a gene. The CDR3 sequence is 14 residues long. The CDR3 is CASSWDSDSNEQFF. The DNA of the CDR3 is TGTGCCAGCAGCTGGGACAGTGACAGCAATGAGCAGTTCTTC.

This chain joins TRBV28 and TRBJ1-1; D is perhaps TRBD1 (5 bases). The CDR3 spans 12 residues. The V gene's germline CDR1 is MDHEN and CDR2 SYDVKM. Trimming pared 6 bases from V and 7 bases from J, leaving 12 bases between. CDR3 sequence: CASRQRQFEAFF. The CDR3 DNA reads TGTGCCAGCAGGCAGAGACAGTTTGAAGCTTTCTTT.

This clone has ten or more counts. The CDR3 DNA reads as TGTGCCAGCAGCCAAAATCTAGCGGGGGCTAGCACAGATACGCAGTATTTT. Its translation is CASSQNLAGASTDTQYF. The V and J genes are TRBV3-1 (or the pseudogene TRBV3-2) and TRBJ2-3, with 10 bases fitting TRBD2. CDR1 is LGHDT, CDR2 YNNKEL, per germline (reference sequence). This CDR3 has 17 amino acids. V lost 2 bases and J lost 0; bases outside the gene matches: 5.

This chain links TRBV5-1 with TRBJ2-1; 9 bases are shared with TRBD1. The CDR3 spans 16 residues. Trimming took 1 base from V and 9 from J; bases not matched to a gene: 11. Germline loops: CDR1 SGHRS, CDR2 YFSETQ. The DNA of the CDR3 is TGCGCCAGCAGCTTGACCCCGGGACAGGGTCAAAGTGAGCAGTTCTTC. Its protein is CASSLTPGQGQSEQFF. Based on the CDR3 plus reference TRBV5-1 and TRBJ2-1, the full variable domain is KAGVTQTPRYLIKTRGQQVTLSCSPISGHRSVSWYQQTPGQGLQFLFEYFSETQRNKGNFPGRFSGRQFSNSRSEMNVSTLELGDSALYLCASSLTPGQGQSEQFFGPGTRLTVL.

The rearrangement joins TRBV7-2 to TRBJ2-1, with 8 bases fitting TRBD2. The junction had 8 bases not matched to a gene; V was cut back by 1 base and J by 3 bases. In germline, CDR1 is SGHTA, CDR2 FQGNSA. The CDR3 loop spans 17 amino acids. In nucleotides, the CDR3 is TGTGCCAGCAGCTTAGGTGAGCGGGAGAGGGTCTACAATGAGCAGTTCTTC. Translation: CASSLGERERVYNEQFF.

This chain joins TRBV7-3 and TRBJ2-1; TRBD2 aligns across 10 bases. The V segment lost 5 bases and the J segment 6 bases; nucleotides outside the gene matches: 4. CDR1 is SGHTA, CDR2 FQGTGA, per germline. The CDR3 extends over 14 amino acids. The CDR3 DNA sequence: TGTGCCAGCAGCGGGGGGACTAGCGCCAATGAGCAGTTCTTC. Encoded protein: CASSGGTSANEQFF.

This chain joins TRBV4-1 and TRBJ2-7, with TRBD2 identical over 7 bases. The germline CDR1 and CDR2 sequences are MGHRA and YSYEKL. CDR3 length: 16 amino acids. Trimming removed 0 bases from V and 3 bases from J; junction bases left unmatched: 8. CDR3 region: CASSQERGSGNYEQYF. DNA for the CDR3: TGCGCCAGCAGCCAAGAACGCGGGAGTGGAAACTACGAGCAGTACTTC.

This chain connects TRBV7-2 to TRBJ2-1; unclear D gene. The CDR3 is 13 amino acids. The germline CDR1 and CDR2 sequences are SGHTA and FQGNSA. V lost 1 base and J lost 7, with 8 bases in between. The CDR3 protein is CASSLERYNEQFF. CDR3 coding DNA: TGTGCCAGCAGCTTAGAGCGTTATAATGAGCAGTTCTTC.

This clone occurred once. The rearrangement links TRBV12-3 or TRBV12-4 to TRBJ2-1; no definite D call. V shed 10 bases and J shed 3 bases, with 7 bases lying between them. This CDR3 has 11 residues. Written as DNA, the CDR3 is TGTGCCACCACGGGCTACAATGAGCAGTTCTTC. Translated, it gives CATTGYNEQFF.

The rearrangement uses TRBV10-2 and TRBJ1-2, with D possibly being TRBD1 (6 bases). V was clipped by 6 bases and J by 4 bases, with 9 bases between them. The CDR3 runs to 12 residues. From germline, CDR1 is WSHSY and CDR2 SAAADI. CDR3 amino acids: CASSPQGYGYTF. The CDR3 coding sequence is TGCGCCAGCAGCCCACAGGGCTATGGCTACACCTTC.

This chain's CDR3 is CAISTRDRGRDGQGSQETQYF. The CDR3, as DNA: TGTGCCATCAGCACCCGGGACAGGGGGCGTGATGGCCAGGGAAGCCAAGAGACCCAGTACTTC. The V and J genes are TRBV10-3 and TRBJ2-5; 12 bases are a match to TRBD1. The CDR3 spans 21 residues. The germline V gene has CDR1 ENHRY and CDR2 SYGVKD. J lost 1 base, V lost 6 bases, and 21 bases had no gene match.